These 22 T cell receptor beta chains share one sample of origin, sequenced in a study of cytomegalovirus exposure and HLA in healthy donors. Amplification used 60 Vbeta primers and 13 Jbeta primers. Measured with immunoSEQ multiplex PCR; TCRdb has only the in-frame clones, and not every one. The table has around 110,000 clones, 60% to 70% seen once. Material for sequencing was PBMCs. The receptors stem from a middle-aged woman in good health and CMV-seropositive.

The chain uses TRBV5-4 and TRBJ2-7; 10 nucleotides line up with TRBD2. Germline assignment: CDR1 SGHNT and CDR2 YYREEE (reference sequence). The V gene end was trimmed by 4 bases and the J gene end by 3 bases; junction bases not matched to a gene: 10. The length of the CDR3 is 16 residues. The CDR3 DNA reads TGTGCCAGCAGCCCGCCCGCCGGGACTAGCGTCTACGAGCAGTACTTC. As protein: CASSPPAGTSVYEQYF. Variable domain in full (rest from reference TRBV5-4 and TRBJ2-7): ETGVTQSPTHLIKTRGQQVTLRCSSQSGHNTVSWYQQALGQGPQFIFQYYREEENGRGNFPPRFSGLQFPNYSSELNVNALELDDSALYLCASSPPAGTSVYEQYFGPGTRLTVT.

This chain connects TRBV7-6 to TRBJ2-1; perhaps TRBD2 as D (6 bases). This CDR3 is built from 14 residues. V lost 3 bases and J 5 bases, leaving 11 bases between the germline ends. Germline assignment: CDR1 SGHVS and CDR2 FNYEAQ. This CDR3 is CASSFGLADNEQFF. CDR3 sequence (DNA): TGTGCCAGCAGCTTCGGATTAGCGGACAATGAGCAGTTCTTC. Variable domain in full (rest from reference TRBV7-6 and TRBJ2-1): GAGVSQSPRYKVTKRGQDVALRCDPISGHVSLYWYRQALGQGPEFLTYFNYEAQQDKSGLPNDRFSAERPEGSISTLTIQRTEQRDSAMYRCASSFGLADNEQFFGPGTRLTVL.

This clone was recorded a few times. This rearrangement joins TRBV28 to TRBJ1-4, with 10 bases fitting TRBD1. Germline loops: CDR1 MDHEN, CDR2 SYDVKM. V gave up 5 bases and J gave up 10 bases; unmatched junction bases: 7. This CDR3 comprises 14 residues. Here the CDR3 reads CASSGGTGVGKLFF. The CDR3 nucleotides are TGTGCCAGCAGTGGAGGGACAGGGGTCGGAAAACTGTTTTTT.

The chain couples TRBV19 to TRBJ2-7, with TRBD1 matching 7 bases. Per germline, CDR1 LNHDA and CDR2 SQIVND (reference sequence). V was clipped by 1 base and J by 3 bases; unmatched bases: 3. This CDR3 region has 14 residues. This CDR3 reads CASSIGGTDYEQYF. For the CDR3, the DNA is TGTGCCAGTAGTATAGGAGGGACAGACTACGAGCAGTACTTC.

V is TRBV5-1 and J is TRBJ1-2; TRBD1 matches 7 bases. The J segment lost 6 bases and the V segment lost 0 bases, leaving 5 bases of the junction unmatched. The CDR3 sequence is 14 residues long. From germline, CDR1 is SGHRS and CDR2 YFSETQ. CDR3 bases: TGCGCCAGCAGCTTGGCAGGGGGGTCGGATGGCTACACCTTC. Its protein is CASSLAGGSDGYTF.

The chain links TRBV30 to TRBJ2-5; 12 bases fit TRBD2. The J call may be faulty, since TRBJ2-7 better matches the DNA end. Germline values: CDR1 GTSNPN, CDR2 SVGIG (reference sequence). The CDR3 covers 13 residues. Here the CDR3 reads CAWTTSGGSEQYF. Written as DNA, the CDR3 is TGTGCCTGGACGACTAGCGGGGGTTCCGAGCAGTACTTC.

This sequence joins TRBV19 and TRBJ2-3, with 14 bases fitting TRBD2. This CDR3 comprises 17 residues. Losses at the gene ends were 6 bases for V and 2 bases for J; bases not matched to a gene: 7. Looked up from germline, CDR1 is LNHDA and CDR2 is SQIVND (reference sequence). CDR3 nucleotides: TGTGCCAGTAGCGCCAAGGGACTAGCGGGGGCCACAGATACGCAGTATTTT. Its protein is CASSAKGLAGATDTQYF.

The V and J genes are TRBV7-2 and TRBJ1-1; D uncertain. The germline V and J ends were trimmed by 3 bases and 3 bases, with 8 bases remaining between them. CDR1 and CDR2 from the germline V gene are SGHTA and FQGNSA. The CDR3 sequence is 13 residues long. This CDR3 is CASSLRRDTEAFF. The CDR3 DNA sequence: TGTGCCAGCAGCTTGAGGAGGGACACTGAAGCTTTCTTT.

The chain uses TRBV4-2 and TRBJ2-1; TRBD2 matches at 8 bases. V shed 6 bases, J shed 3 bases, and the junction held 7 bases outside the gene matches. From germline, CDR1 is LGHNA and CDR2 YNFKEQ. CDR3 length: 15 amino acids. CDR3 sequence: CASRMAGGLYNEQFF. The DNA for the CDR3 is TGTGCCAGCAGGATGGCGGGAGGACTCTACAATGAGCAGTTCTTC.

This clone came up once. The chain uses TRBV7-8 and TRBJ2-3, with TRBD2 identical over 11 bases. This CDR3 has 16 residues. The trim removed 5 bases at V and 6 bases at J, leaving 10 bases unmatched. CDR1 and CDR2 from the germline V gene are SGHVS and FQNEAQ. The CDR3 DNA reads as TGTGCCAGCAGCCCCACTAGCGGGAGAGCTTCGGATACGCAGTATTTT. Translated: CASSPTSGRASDTQYF.

The chain combines TRBV4-2 with TRBJ2-2, with TRBD1 as a possible D gene (5 bases). V dropped 0 bases and J dropped 0 bases, with 8 bases sitting between them. The CDR3 covers 16 residues. Germline V gene data show CDR1 as LGHNA and CDR2 as YNFKEQ. As DNA, the CDR3 is TGTGCCAGCAGCCAAGATGGGGCTTCGAACACCGGGGAGCTGTTTTTT. It is translated as CASSQDGASNTGELFF.

In nucleotides, the CDR3 is TGTGCCAGCAGTTACCTTTCCGGGAACCAAGAGACCCAGTACTTC. As protein: CASSYLSGNQETQYF. This rearrangement joins TRBV6-5 to TRBJ2-5; D might be TRBD2 (5 bases). Germline lookup yields CDR1 MNHEY and CDR2 SVGAGI. V was shortened by 2 bases and J by 0 bases, with 10 bases between the two germline ends. The CDR3 covers 15 residues.

The V and J genes are TRBV7-2 and TRBJ1-1; D uncertain. Germline assignment: CDR1 SGHTA and CDR2 FQGNSA. Trimming left V 5 bases short and J 0 bases short, with 7 bases between. The CDR3 length is 13 residues. The CDR3 nucleotides read TGTGCCAGCAGCGTCGAGTTGAACACTGAAGCTTTCTTT. It encodes CASSVELNTEAFF.

The chain uses TRBV13 and TRBJ2-2; TRBD1 agrees at 8 bases. With V trimmed by 5 bases and J by 5 bases, 10 bases remained unmatched. Germline loops: CDR1 PRHDT, CDR2 FYEKMQ (reference sequence). The CDR3 extends over 16 amino acids. Written as DNA, the CDR3 is TGTGCCAGCAGCCCGTACGGACAGGGTAGGACCGGGGAGCTGTTTTTT. This gives the protein CASSPYGQGRTGELFF. Complete variable domain (other parts from reference TRBV13 and TRBJ2-2): AAGVIQSPRHLIKEKRETATLKCYPIPRHDTVYWYQQGPGQDPQFLISFYEKMQSDKGSIPDRFSAQQFSDYHSELNMSSLELGDSALYFCASSPYGQGRTGELFFGEGSRLTVL.

V is TRBV9 and J is TRBJ2-2, with a weak D call TRBD2 (5 bases). V lost 5 bases, J lost 6 bases, and 20 bases lay in between. This CDR3 has 16 residues. Germline loops: CDR1 SGDLS, CDR2 YYNGEE. Written as DNA, the CDR3 is TGTGCCAGCAGTGTCGACTACCGGGATGAAGCCGGGGAGCTGTTTTTT. Protein product: CASSVDYRDEAGELFF.

This clone was seen a handful of times. The genes are TRBV5-1 and TRBJ2-1; 9 nucleotides align to TRBD2. Germline assignment: CDR1 SGHRS and CDR2 YFSETQ. The CDR3 totals 18 residues. Trimming at V came to 4 bases and at J to 6 bases, leaving 17 bases not matched to a gene. The CDR3 loop reads CASSPLAGGTWGSNEQFF. The CDR3 DNA reads as TGCGCCAGCAGCCCCTTGGCGGGGGGGACCTGGGGCTCCAATGAGCAGTTCTTC.

This chain connects TRBV4-1 to TRBJ2-1; TRBD2 is a possible D gene (6 bases). Trimming left V 1 base short and J 10 bases short, with 11 bases between. Germline CDR1 reads MGHRA; CDR2 reads YSYEKL. The CDR3 is 13 amino acids. The CDR3 protein is CASSQGVRGEQFF. As DNA, the CDR3 is TGCGCCAGCAGCCAAGGCGTCCGGGGGGAGCAGTTCTTC.

This chain joins TRBV2 and TRBJ2-5; D gene unclear. The J call may be in error: the DNA end matches TRBJ2-7 better. This CDR3 contains 15 residues. Looked up from germline, CDR1 is SNHLY and CDR2 is FYNNEI. In DNA form, the CDR3 reads TGTGCCAGCAGTGAAGGCACTTTCTACTCCTACGAGCAGTACTTC. This translates into CASSEGTFYSYEQYF.

The chain recombines TRBV6-5 with TRBJ1-2; 9 nucleotides agree with TRBD1. Germline V gene data show CDR1 as MNHEY and CDR2 as SVGAGI. The junction had 5 bases not matched to a gene; V was cut back by 2 bases and J by 1 base. This CDR3 has 16 residues. The CDR3 is CASSYEQGAVNYGYTF. The CDR3 DNA reads as TGTGCCAGCAGTTACGAACAGGGGGCAGTTAACTATGGCTACACCTTC.

The rearrangement links TRBV7-2 to TRBJ2-1; 7 bases agree with TRBD2. The ends lost 5 bases at V and 12 bases at J; junction bases unmatched: 16. The CDR3 totals 15 residues. CDR1 SGHTA and CDR2 FQGNSA come from the germline V gene. CDR3 protein: CASSPRGVTLGLQFF. The CDR3 coding sequence is TGTGCCAGCAGCCCCCGGGGGGTGACGCTGGGTTTGCAGTTCTTC.

V is TRBV7-6 and J is TRBJ2-1; possibly TRBD2 for D (5 bases). The CDR3 spans 14 residues. V was pared by 5 bases and J by 6 bases, with 14 bases between. The germline CDR1 and CDR2 sequences are SGHVS and FNYEAQ. In DNA form, the CDR3 reads TGTGCCAGCAGCGCGCCAGCCGGGGTCAATGAGCAGTTCTTC. Translating it yields CASSAPAGVNEQFF. Supplemented by reference TRBV7-6 and TRBJ2-1, the full variable domain reads GAGVSQSPRYKVTKRGQDVALRCDPISGHVSLYWYRQALGQGPEFLTYFNYEAQQDKSGLPNDRFSAERPEGSISTLTIQRTEQRDSAMYRCASSAPAGVNEQFFGPGTRLTVL.

The chain joins TRBV28 to TRBJ1-2, with D unclear. This CDR3 has 14 amino acids. V was shortened by 3 bases and J by 5 bases, with 13 bases between the two germline ends. The germline V gene encodes CDR1 MDHEN and CDR2 SYDVKM. The CDR3 nucleotides read TGTGCCAGCAGTTTGAGAGGACGAGGGTATGGCTACACCTTC. Its protein is CASSLRGRGYGYTF.